Listed here are 6 T cell receptor beta chains from one sample, sequenced in a study of blood T cell repertoires in COVID-19. Assay used: immunoSEQ multiplex PCR; TCRdb lists only in-frame clones, some missing. Among some 240,000 clones listed, roughly 80% were seen once. The sequenced sample consisted of peripheral blood. Receptor source: an elderly woman with acute or convalescent COVID-19.

A single count supports this clone. V is TRBV24-1 and J is TRBJ1-5; TRBD1 matches at 8 bases. The CDR3 has 14 amino acids. Germline V gene lookup returns CDR1 KGHDR and CDR2 SFDVKD. The ends lost 9 bases at V and 7 bases at J; junction bases unmatched: 10. The CDR3 DNA reads as TGTGCCACCTCCCTTGGACAGGGCGGACAGCCCCAGCATTTT. As protein: CATSLGQGGQPQHF.

V is TRBV6-5 and J is TRBJ2-2; weak D call: TRBD2 (6 bases). This CDR3 has 13 residues. In germline, CDR1 is MNHEY, CDR2 SVGAGI. V lost 0 bases, J lost 7 bases, and 6 bases lay in between. This CDR3 reads CASSYSAGGELFF. The CDR3 nucleotides are TGTGCCAGCAGTTACTCAGCGGGCGGGGAGCTGTTTTTT.

The chain uses TRBV7-9 and TRBJ1-1; 9 nucleotides agree with TRBD1. The CDR3 length is 14 residues. Germline assignment: CDR1 SEHNR and CDR2 FQNEAQ (reference sequence). V lost 5 bases and J lost 4; bases outside the gene matches: 5. For the CDR3, the DNA is TGTGCCAGCAGCCATCGACAGGGGGTCACTGAAGCTTTCTTT. Its protein is CASSHRQGVTEAFF.

The chain combines TRBV7-8 with TRBJ1-3, with no clear D. Per the germline V gene, CDR1 is SGHVS and CDR2 is FQNEAQ. Deletions cut 11 bases from V and 0 bases from J, with 17 bases between. The CDR3 extends over 15 amino acids. CDR3 nucleotide sequence: TGTGCCTCCTCTGGGCAGGCAGTCTCTGGAAACACCATATATTTT. This codes for CASSGQAVSGNTIYF.

The rearrangement joins TRBV28 to TRBJ1-2, with 8 positions matching TRBD1. CDR1 MDHEN and CDR2 SYDVKM come from the germline V gene. This CDR3 comprises 13 residues. With 4 bases clipped from V and 8 bases from J, the junction kept 6 bases outside the gene matches. The CDR3 bases are TGTGCCAGCAGTTCCCAGGGGGCGGGCGGCTACACCTTC. This translates into CASSSQGAGGYTF.

The rearrangement uses TRBV12-3 or TRBV12-4 and TRBJ2-3; possibly TRBD1 for D (5 bases). The V end was cut by 2 bases, the J end by 6 bases, with 9 bases between. The CDR3 contains 13 residues. The CDR3, as DNA: TGTGCCAGCAGTTTAAGTGGGGCTGATACGCAGTATTTT. Protein: CASSLSGADTQYF.